These 9 T cell receptor beta chains were sequenced from one sample in a study of CD4 T cells in relation to SARS-CoV-2 and coronaviruses. These receptors are not linked to any known antigen. Profiled with immunoSEQ multiplex PCR; TCRdb holds only in-frame clones, not every one. Among approximately 19,000 clones listed, more than 60% were seen once. CD4+ T cells from unexposed donors were obtained before the COVID-19 pandemic (2011-2018). Isolation of CD4+ T cells took place after about eleven days in culture. The sequenced sample was CD4+ T cells from PBMCs, cultured in vitro. The source of these receptors is a human donor in good health.

CDR3: CASSPGGQLFNYGYTF. CDR3 sequence (DNA): TGCGCCAGCAGCCCCGGAGGCCAGCTATTTAACTATGGCTACACCTTC. The rearrangement links TRBV4-1 to TRBJ1-2; D ambiguous. Deletions cut 4 bases from V and 1 base from J, with 16 bases between. CDR1 and CDR2 (germline): MGHRA, YSYEKL. The CDR3 consists of 16 residues.

The rearrangement joins TRBV9 to TRBJ2-2; the D gene could be TRBD1 or TRBD2 (5 bases each). Between the trimmed V and J ends, which lost 4 bases and 6 bases, there was a span of 19 bases. The CDR3 is 16 residues long. Germline assignment: CDR1 SGDLS and CDR2 YYNGEE. The CDR3 DNA is TGTGCCAGCAGCCCTCGGGACCCCCGGGCTGCCGGGGAGCTGTTTTTT. Translated: CASSPRDPRAAGELFF.

J is TRBJ1-4 and V is TRBV3-1 (or the pseudogene TRBV3-2), with D uncertain. CDR3 length: 16 amino acids. V dropped 0 bases and J dropped 6 bases, with 14 bases sitting between them. In germline, CDR1 is LGHDT, CDR2 YNNKEL (reference sequence). This chain's CDR3 is CASSQDRRVGDEKLFF. Written as DNA, the CDR3 is TGTGCCAGCAGCCAAGATCGGAGAGTGGGAGATGAAAAACTGTTTTTT.

This chain joins TRBV19 and TRBJ2-3, with D maybe TRBD1 (6 bases). V was clipped by 3 bases and J by 0 bases, with 10 bases between them. The V gene's germline CDR1 is LNHDA and CDR2 SQIVND (reference sequence). There are 15 residues in the CDR3. The CDR3 is CASSMGQPSTDTQYF. The CDR3 nucleotides are TGTGCCAGTAGTATGGGACAACCTAGCACAGATACGCAGTATTTT.

The chain combines TRBV7-3 with TRBJ2-2; 9 positions match TRBD2. Germline V gene lookup returns CDR1 SGHTA and CDR2 FQGTGA. The V gene end was trimmed by 2 bases and the J gene end by 4 bases; junction bases not matched to a gene: 2. The length of the CDR3 is 15 residues. The CDR3 here is CASSLWREGTGELFF. CDR3 DNA: TGTGCCAGCAGCTTATGGCGGGAGGGCACCGGGGAGCTGTTTTTT.

This chain joins TRBV2 and TRBJ2-7; no clear D gene. The CDR3 is 10 residues long. V lost 4 bases and J lost 7, with 5 bases in between. Germline CDR1 reads SNHLY; CDR2 reads FYNNEI. The CDR3 DNA is TGTGCCAGCAGTGCAGATGAGCAGTACTTC. Translation gives CASSADEQYF.

This chain uses TRBV7-9 with TRBJ2-7; 8 bases fit TRBD1. Trimming took 8 bases from V and 7 from J; bases not matched to a gene: 16. Per germline, CDR1 SEHNR and CDR2 FQNEAQ (reference sequence). This CDR3 has 15 residues. CDR3 sequence: CASASPGQGRGEQYF. The CDR3 DNA sequence: TGTGCCAGCGCCTCCCCCGGACAGGGCCGGGGGGAGCAGTACTTC.

On this clone: The sample carries other DNA sequences with the same CDR3. The chain has TRBV5-1 and TRBJ1-3; D gene unclear. The length of the CDR3 is 13 residues. Deletions cut 0 bases from V and 4 bases from J, with 5 bases between. CDR1 is SGHRS, CDR2 YFSETQ, per germline. The CDR3 nucleotides are TGCGCCAGCAGCTTGGGGCAAGGAAACACCATATATTTT. Translation gives CASSLGQGNTIYF.

This clone came up once. The chain's CDR3 is CASSVTGTGETQYF. Here the CDR3 DNA reads TGCGCCAGCAGCGTGACAGGGACGGGAGAGACCCAGTACTTC. This rearrangement joins TRBV5-1 to TRBJ2-5; 7 bases match TRBD1. The V and J ends lost 4 bases and 4 bases, in that order; junction bases with no gene match: 7. This CDR3 has 14 residues. Per the germline V gene, CDR1 is SGHRS and CDR2 is YFSETQ.